The T cell receptor (beta chain) described here comes from a study of blood T cell repertoires in COVID-19. Overall study context: There were acute and convalescent COVID-19 samples, and they came from the United States, Italy and Spain. The cDNA or gDNA used as material had been derived from T cells, B-cell-depleted T cells, or PBMCs.

Original data processing: Nucleated cell counts were estimated from reference gene primer amplification. Repertoires were generated with immunoSEQ multiplex PCR, while TCRdb's copy carries only in-frame clones and drops some. D and trimming come from the DNA, and the V and J calls and clone size come from that table. The top ten clones hold about 1.9% of a sample with under 250,000 clones, over 75% of them seen once. The germline gives CDR1 SNHLY, CDR2 FYNNEI. The CDR3 length is 13 residues. Trimming took 6 bases from V and 2 from J, leaving 8 bases between them. Sequenced sample: peripheral blood. This clonotype originated in a man aged 25-45 years who had recovered from COVID-19. The J gene is TRBJ2-1, the V gene TRBV2; D unclear. Written as DNA, the CDR3 is TGTGCCAGCAGGAGGTTTACCTACAATGAGCAGTTCTTC. Protein: CASRRFTYNEQFF.